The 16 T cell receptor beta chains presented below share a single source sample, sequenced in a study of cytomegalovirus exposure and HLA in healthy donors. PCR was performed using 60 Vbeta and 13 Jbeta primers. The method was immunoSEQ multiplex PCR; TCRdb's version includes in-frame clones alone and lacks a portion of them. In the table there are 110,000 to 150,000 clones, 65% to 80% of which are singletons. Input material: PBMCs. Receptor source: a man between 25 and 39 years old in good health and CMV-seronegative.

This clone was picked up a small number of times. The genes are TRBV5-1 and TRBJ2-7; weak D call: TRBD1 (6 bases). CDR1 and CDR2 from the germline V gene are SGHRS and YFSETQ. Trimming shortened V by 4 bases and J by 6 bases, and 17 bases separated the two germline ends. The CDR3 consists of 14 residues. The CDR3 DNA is TGCGCCAGCAGCCTCGGACAGTCGGCGGGCGAGCAGTACTTC. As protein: CASSLGQSAGEQYF.

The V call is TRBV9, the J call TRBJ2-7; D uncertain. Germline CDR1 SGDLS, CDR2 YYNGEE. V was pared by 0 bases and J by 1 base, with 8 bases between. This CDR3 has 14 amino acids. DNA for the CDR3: TGTGCCAGCAGCGTAGAAGAGTTGTCCTACGAGCAGTACTTC. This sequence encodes CASSVEELSYEQYF. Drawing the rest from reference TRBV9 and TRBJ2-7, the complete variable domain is DSGVTQTPKHLITATGQRVTLRCSPRSGDLSVYWYQQSLDQGLQFLIQYYNGEERAKGNILERFSAQQFPDLHSELNLSSLELGDSALYFCASSVEELSYEQYFGPGTRLTVT.

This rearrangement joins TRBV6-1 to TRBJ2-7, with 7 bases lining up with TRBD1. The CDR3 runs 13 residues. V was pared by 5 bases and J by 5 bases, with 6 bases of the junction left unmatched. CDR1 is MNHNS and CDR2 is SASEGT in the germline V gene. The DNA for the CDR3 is TGTGCCAGCAGTATGACAGGGTCCCACGAGCAGTACTTC. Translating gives CASSMTGSHEQYF.

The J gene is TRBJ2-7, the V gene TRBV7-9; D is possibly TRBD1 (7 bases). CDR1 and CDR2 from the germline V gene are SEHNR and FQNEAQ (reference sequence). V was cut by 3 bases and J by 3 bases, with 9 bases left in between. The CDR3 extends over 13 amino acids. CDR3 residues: CASSFRGDYEQYF. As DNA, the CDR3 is TGTGCCAGCAGCTTCAGGGGGGACTACGAGCAGTACTTC.

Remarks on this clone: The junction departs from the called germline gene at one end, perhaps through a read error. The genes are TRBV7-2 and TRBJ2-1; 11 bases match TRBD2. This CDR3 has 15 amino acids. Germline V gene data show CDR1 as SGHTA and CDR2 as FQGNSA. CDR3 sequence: CASRLAGGPMLEQFF. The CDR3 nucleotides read TGTGCCAGCAGATTAGCGGGGGGGCCTATGCTTGAGCAGTTCTTC.

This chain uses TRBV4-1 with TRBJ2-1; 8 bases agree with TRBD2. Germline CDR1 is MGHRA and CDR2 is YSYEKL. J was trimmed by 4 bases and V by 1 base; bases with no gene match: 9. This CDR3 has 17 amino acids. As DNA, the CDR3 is TGCGCCAGCAGCCAAGGGAATCCGGGGGGGCTGTACAATGAGCAGTTCTTC. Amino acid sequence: CASSQGNPGGLYNEQFF.

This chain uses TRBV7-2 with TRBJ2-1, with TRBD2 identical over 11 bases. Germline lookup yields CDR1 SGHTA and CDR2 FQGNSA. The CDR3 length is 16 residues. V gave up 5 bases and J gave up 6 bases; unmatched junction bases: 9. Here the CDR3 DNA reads TGTGCCAGCAGCATTATAGCGGGAGGGCCCCGCAATGAGCAGTTCTTC. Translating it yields CASSIIAGGPRNEQFF.

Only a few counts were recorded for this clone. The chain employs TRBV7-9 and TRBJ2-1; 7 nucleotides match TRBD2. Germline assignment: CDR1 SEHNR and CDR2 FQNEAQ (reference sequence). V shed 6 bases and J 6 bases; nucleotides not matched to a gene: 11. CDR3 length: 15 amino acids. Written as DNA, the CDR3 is TGTGCCAGCAGAAACGGGGTTACGGGGGGCAATGAGCAGTTCTTC. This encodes CASRNGVTGGNEQFF.

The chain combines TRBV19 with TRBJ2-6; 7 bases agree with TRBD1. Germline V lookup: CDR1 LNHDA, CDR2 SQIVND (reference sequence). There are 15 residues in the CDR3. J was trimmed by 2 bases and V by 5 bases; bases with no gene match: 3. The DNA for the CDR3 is TGTGCCAGTAGTTCTACAGGGGCTGGGGCCAACGTCCTGACTTTC. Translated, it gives CASSSTGAGANVLTF.

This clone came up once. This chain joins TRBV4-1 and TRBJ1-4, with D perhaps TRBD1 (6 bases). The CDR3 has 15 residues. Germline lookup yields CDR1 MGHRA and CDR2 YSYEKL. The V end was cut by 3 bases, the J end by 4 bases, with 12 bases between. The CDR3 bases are TGCGCCAGCAGCCAGGCCACAGGGTTTAATGAAAAACTGTTTTTT. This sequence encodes CASSQATGFNEKLFF.

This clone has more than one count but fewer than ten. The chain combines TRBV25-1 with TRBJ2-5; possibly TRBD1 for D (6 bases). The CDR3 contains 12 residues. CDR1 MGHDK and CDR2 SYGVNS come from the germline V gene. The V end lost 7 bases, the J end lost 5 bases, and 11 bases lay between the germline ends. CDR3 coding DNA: TGTGCCAGCACACAGGGTAGGGAGACCCAGTACTTC. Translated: CASTQGRETQYF.

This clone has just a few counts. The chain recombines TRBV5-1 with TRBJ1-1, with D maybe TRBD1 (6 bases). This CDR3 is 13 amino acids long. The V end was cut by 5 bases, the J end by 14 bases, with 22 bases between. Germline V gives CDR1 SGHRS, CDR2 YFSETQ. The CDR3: CASRVDRALGVFF. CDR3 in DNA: TGCGCCAGCAGAGTGGACAGAGCCCTGGGAGTGTTCTTT.

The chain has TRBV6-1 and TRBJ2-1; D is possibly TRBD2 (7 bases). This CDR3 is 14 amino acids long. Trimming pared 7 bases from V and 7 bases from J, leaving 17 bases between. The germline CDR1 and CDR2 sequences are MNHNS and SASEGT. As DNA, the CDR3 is TGTGCCAGCACCAGGGGAGGGGGAAAGAATGAGCAGTTCTTC. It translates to CASTRGGGKNEQFF.

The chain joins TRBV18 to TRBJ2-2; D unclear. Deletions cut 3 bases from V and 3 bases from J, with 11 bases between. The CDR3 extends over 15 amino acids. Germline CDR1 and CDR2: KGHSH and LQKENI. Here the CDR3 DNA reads TGTGCCAGCTCACCGAGGTCCCCAGACACCGGGGAGCTGTTTTTT. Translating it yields CASSPRSPDTGELFF.

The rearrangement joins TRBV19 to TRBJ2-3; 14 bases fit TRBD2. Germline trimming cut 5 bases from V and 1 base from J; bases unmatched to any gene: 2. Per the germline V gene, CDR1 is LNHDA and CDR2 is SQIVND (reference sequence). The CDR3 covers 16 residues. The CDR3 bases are TGTGCCAGTAGTCAGGGACTAGCGGGAGGCACAGATACGCAGTATTTT. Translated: CASSQGLAGGTDTQYF. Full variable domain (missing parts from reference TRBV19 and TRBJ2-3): DGGITQSPKYLFRKEGQNVTLSCEQNLNHDAMYWYRQDPGQGLRLIYYSQIVNDFQKGDIAEGYSVSREKKESFPLTVTSAQKNPTAFYLCASSQGLAGGTDTQYFGPGTRLTVL.

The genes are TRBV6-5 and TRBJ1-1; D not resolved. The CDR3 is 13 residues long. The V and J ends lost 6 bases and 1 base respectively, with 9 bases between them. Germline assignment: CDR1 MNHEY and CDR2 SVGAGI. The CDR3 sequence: CASSRPRNTEAFF. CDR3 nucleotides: TGTGCCAGCAGCCGCCCCAGGAACACTGAAGCTTTCTTT.